These 21 T cell receptor beta chains originate from one sample sequenced in a study of blood T cell repertoires in COVID-19. Using immunoSEQ multiplex PCR, the repertoire was profiled, and TCRdb retains in-frame clones only, with some absent. The sample holds some 180,000 clones, around 79% seen once. The sample was PBMCs or T cells enriched from blood (not recorded which). These receptors all stem from a woman between 65 and 79 years old in a cohort exposed to, infected with or recovered from COVID-19 (not recorded which).

The chain joins TRBV5-6 to TRBJ2-1; possible D gene TRBD2, 6 bases. Germline CDR1 and CDR2: SGHDT and YYEEEE. The CDR3 length is 15 residues. Trimming took off 1 base at V and 6 bases at J, with 14 bases between the two ends. The DNA for the CDR3 is TGTGCCAGCAGCTTGCCTGGACTATCACCCAATGAGCAGTTCTTC. It encodes CASSLPGLSPNEQFF. Supplemented by reference TRBV5-6 and TRBJ2-1, the full variable domain reads DAGVTQSPTHLIKTRGQQVTLRCSPKSGHDTVSWYQQALGQGPQFIFQYYEEEERQRGNFPDRFSGHQFPNYSSELNVNALLLGDSALYLCASSLPGLSPNEQFFGPGTRLTVL.

The V and J genes are TRBV5-4 and TRBJ2-7; TRBD1 matches at 7 bases. Looked up from germline, CDR1 is SGHNT and CDR2 is YYREEE (reference sequence). Losses at the gene ends were 4 bases for V and 2 bases for J; bases not matched to a gene: 3. There are 13 residues in the CDR3. The CDR3 DNA reads as TGTGCCAGCAGCCGAACAGGGGCCTACGAGCAGTACTTC. It is translated as CASSRTGAYEQYF.

The V and J genes are TRBV12-5 and TRBJ1-2; D unclear. The V and J ends lost 6 bases and 3 bases respectively, with 11 bases between them. The CDR3 covers 13 residues. In germline, CDR1 is LGHNT, CDR2 FRNRAP. The CDR3 reads CASGRDWHYGYTF. The CDR3 DNA is TGTGCTAGTGGCCGTGACTGGCACTATGGCTACACCTTC.

The J gene is TRBJ1-6, the V gene TRBV6-6, with D perhaps matching TRBD1 (6 bases). V lost 5 bases and J lost 10, with 15 bases in between. Germline V gene lookup returns CDR1 MNHNY and CDR2 SVGAGI (reference sequence). This CDR3 has 14 amino acids. CDR3 sequence: CASSPGQKESPLHF. The CDR3 DNA reads TGTGCCAGCAGTCCCGGACAGAAGGAATCACCCCTCCACTTT.

The J gene is TRBJ2-7, the V gene TRBV28; 7 bases line up with TRBD1. The germline gives CDR1 MDHEN, CDR2 SYDVKM. V shed 2 bases, J shed 3 bases, and the junction held 4 bases outside the gene matches. The length of the CDR3 is 14 residues. CDR3 DNA sequence: TGTGCCAGCAGTTTAGAGGGGGCAGACTACGAGCAGTACTTC. Its protein is CASSLEGADYEQYF.

The CDR3 spells CASSPMDRSYEQYF. The DNA of the CDR3 is TGTGCCAGCTCACCAATGGACAGGTCCTACGAGCAGTACTTC. V gene TRBV18 combines with J gene TRBJ2-7, with TRBD1 matching over 7 bases. Germline V CDR1 and CDR2: KGHSH, LQKENI. This CDR3 has 14 residues. V was clipped by 2 bases and J by 1 base; unmatched bases: 2.

The chain carries TRBV6-1 and TRBJ2-3; 9 positions agree with TRBD2. The germline CDR1 and CDR2 sequences are MNHNS and SASEGT. The V and J ends lost 3 bases and 4 bases, in that order; junction bases with no gene match: 11. The CDR3 length is 17 residues. As DNA, the CDR3 is TGTGCCAGCAGTGAGGAAGTGGGACTAGCTCCGCCAGATACGCAGTATTTT. Amino acids: CASSEEVGLAPPDTQYF.

The V gene is TRBV7-2, the J gene TRBJ1-2; 7 bases map to TRBD1. This CDR3 is 13 amino acids long. From germline, CDR1 is SGHTA and CDR2 FQGNSA. V lost 2 bases to trimming and J lost 8 bases; unmatched junction nucleotides: 5. The CDR3 sequence: CASSLKQGLGYTF. For the CDR3, the DNA is TGTGCCAGCAGCTTAAAACAGGGGTTAGGCTACACCTTC. The full variable domain, completed using reference TRBV7-2 and TRBJ1-2, is GAGVSQSPSNKVTEKGKDVELRCDPISGHTALYWYRQSLGQGLEFLIYFQGNSAPDKSGLPSDRFSAERTGGSVSTLTIQRTQQEDSAVYLCASSLKQGLGYTFGSGTRLTVV.

J is TRBJ2-1 and V is TRBV11-3; tentative D call: TRBD2 (6 bases). This CDR3 comprises 18 residues. The germline V gene encodes CDR1 SGHNT and CDR2 YENEEA. Trimming removed 0 bases at V and 6 bases at J, with 21 bases between. CDR3 coding DNA: TGTGCCAGCAGCTTAGAGAGCGGACGGTGGGGGGTTAGCAATGAGCAGTTCTTC. Its translation is CASSLESGRWGVSNEQFF.

This clone came up a few times. The V and J genes are TRBV29-1 and TRBJ2-1; tentatively, D is TRBD2 (5 bases). Germline lookup yields CDR1 SQVTM and CDR2 ANQGSEA. V was cut by 7 bases and J by 1 base, with 8 bases left in between. CDR3 length equals 12 residues. Written as DNA, the CDR3 is TGCAGCGCCACTAGTTCCTACAATGAGCAGTTCTTC. Protein product: CSATSSYNEQFF.

This clone was seen a few times. The rearrangement joins TRBV11-2 to TRBJ2-7; 7 bases are a match to TRBD2. Germline loops: CDR1 SGHAT, CDR2 FQNNGV. CDR3 size: 13 residues. J gave up 0 bases and V 5 bases, and 1 base lay outside the gene matches. The CDR3 bases are TGTGCCAGCAGCCCGGGGGGCTCCTACGAGCAGTACTTC. Its protein is CASSPGGSYEQYF.

This sequence joins TRBV7-2 and TRBJ1-3; TRBD1 is a possible D gene (6 bases). The germline V gene encodes CDR1 SGHTA and CDR2 FQGNSA. Trimming pared 5 bases from V and 3 bases from J, leaving 17 bases between. The CDR3 has 16 amino acids. The CDR3 sequence: CASSEQGPTGGNTIYF. The CDR3 DNA follows: TGTGCCAGCAGCGAACAGGGCCCGACGGGTGGAAACACCATATATTTT. The complete variable domain, with remaining parts taken from reference TRBV7-2 and TRBJ1-3, reads GAGVSQSPSNKVTEKGKDVELRCDPISGHTALYWYRQSLGQGLEFLIYFQGNSAPDKSGLPSDRFSAERTGGSVSTLTIQRTQQEDSAVYLCASSEQGPTGGNTIYFGEGSWLTVV.

V is TRBV4-1 and J is TRBJ2-7, with 11 bases fitting TRBD2. The CDR3 length is 18 residues. With 0 bases clipped from V and 3 bases from J, the junction kept 10 bases outside the gene matches. CDR1 is MGHRA, CDR2 YSYEKL, per germline. The CDR3 here is CASSQDDLGLAGSYEQYF. Written as DNA, the CDR3 is TGCGCCAGCAGCCAAGACGATCTAGGACTAGCGGGTAGCTACGAGCAGTACTTC.

The rearrangement uses TRBV20-1 and TRBJ2-7; D remains ambiguous. Trimming took off 6 bases at V and 3 bases at J, with 9 bases between the two ends. This CDR3 has 11 residues. Germline V lookup: CDR1 DFQATT, CDR2 SNEGSKA (reference sequence). CDR3 sequence (DNA): TGCAGTGCCCCCGTTAACTACGAGCAGTACTTC. Its translation is CSAPVNYEQYF.

The V and J genes are TRBV29-1 and TRBJ1-2; D might be TRBD1 (6 bases). The germline V gene encodes CDR1 SQVTM and CDR2 ANQGSEA. V lost 4 bases, J lost 7 bases, and 22 bases lay in between. This CDR3 contains 15 residues. Here the CDR3 reads CSVVVWIAGAGGYTF. CDR3 DNA sequence: TGCAGCGTTGTTGTTTGGATCGCGGGGGCGGGTGGCTACACCTTC.

The V call is TRBV14, the J call TRBJ2-2; the D is unclear. The CDR3 has 14 residues. Germline V gene data show CDR1 as SGHDN and CDR2 as FVKESK. V dropped 1 base and J dropped 6 bases, with 9 bases sitting between them. The CDR3 reads CASSQVAAAGELFF. The CDR3 bases are TGTGCCAGCAGCCAAGTCGCGGCCGCCGGGGAGCTGTTTTTT.

The chain combines TRBV11-2 with TRBJ1-2, with D possibly being TRBD1 (6 bases). Germline V gene lookup returns CDR1 SGHAT and CDR2 FQNNGV. Trimming removed 5 bases from V and 8 bases from J, with 21 bases in between. CDR3 length equals 15 residues. CDR3 loop: CASSAYTGLGSGYTF. DNA of the CDR3: TGTGCCAGCAGCGCATACACAGGGCTCGGCTCGGGCTACACCTTC.

This clone was counted at least ten times. This sequence joins TRBV6-5 and TRBJ1-2, with a weak D call TRBD1 (5 bases). The germline V gene has CDR1 MNHEY and CDR2 SVGAGI. V was trimmed by 4 bases and J by 4 bases, leaving 13 bases between them. This CDR3 region has 14 residues. The CDR3 DNA reads TGTGCCAGCAGTTCTCCCAGGACACTCTATGGCTACACCTTC. Translated: CASSSPRTLYGYTF.

This clone was recorded once. The J gene is TRBJ2-3, the V gene TRBV27; maybe TRBD1 (5 bases). Germline loops: CDR1 MNHEY, CDR2 SMNVEV (reference sequence). CDR3 length equals 15 residues. The V end was cut by 0 bases, the J end by 9 bases, with 16 bases between. In DNA, the CDR3 is TGTGCCAGCAGTTTATCGGGGCCTGTTATGGGCACGCAGTATTTT. Translated: CASSLSGPVMGTQYF.

This clone came up once. The V call is TRBV11-3, the J call TRBJ1-4, with unresolved D. Trimming pared 7 bases from V and 8 bases from J, leaving 11 bases between. Per the germline V gene, CDR1 is SGHNT and CDR2 is YENEEA. The CDR3 totals 12 residues. The CDR3 sequence: CASKTGGEKLFF. In DNA, the CDR3 is TGTGCCAGCAAGACGGGTGGCGAAAAACTGTTTTTT.

The chain uses TRBV3-1 (or the pseudogene TRBV3-2) and TRBJ1-3; TRBD1 agrees at 8 bases. Germline-derived CDR1 and CDR2 are LGHDT and YNNKEL (reference sequence). The CDR3 has 16 amino acids. Unmatched junction bases numbered 5, after V lost 1 base and J lost 3 bases. The CDR3 DNA reads TGTGCCAGCAGCCAAGGCAGGGGGCTATATGGAAACACCATATATTTT. Translated: CASSQGRGLYGNTIYF.